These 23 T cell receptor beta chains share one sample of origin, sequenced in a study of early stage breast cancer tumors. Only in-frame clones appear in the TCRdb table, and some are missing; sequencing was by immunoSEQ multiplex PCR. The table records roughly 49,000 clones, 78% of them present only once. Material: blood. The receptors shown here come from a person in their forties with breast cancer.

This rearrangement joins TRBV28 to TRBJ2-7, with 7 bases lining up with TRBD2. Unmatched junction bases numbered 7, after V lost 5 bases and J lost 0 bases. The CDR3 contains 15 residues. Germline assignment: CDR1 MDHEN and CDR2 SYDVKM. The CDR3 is CASSPGLEVSYEQYF. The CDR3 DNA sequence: TGTGCCAGCAGTCCTGGACTAGAAGTCTCCTACGAGCAGTACTTC.

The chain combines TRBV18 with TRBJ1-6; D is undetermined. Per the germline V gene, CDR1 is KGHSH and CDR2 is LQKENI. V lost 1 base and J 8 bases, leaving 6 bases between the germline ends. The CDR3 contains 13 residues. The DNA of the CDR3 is TGTGCCAGCTCACCACAGAATGATTCACCCCTCCACTTT. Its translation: CASSPQNDSPLHF.

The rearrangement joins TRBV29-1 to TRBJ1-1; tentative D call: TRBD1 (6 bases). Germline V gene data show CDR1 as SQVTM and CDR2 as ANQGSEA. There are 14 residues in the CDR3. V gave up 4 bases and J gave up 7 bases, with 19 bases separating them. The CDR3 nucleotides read TGCAGCGTTGGTCGAGAGGGGGTTGCCATTGAAGCTTTCTTT. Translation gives CSVGREGVAIEAFF.

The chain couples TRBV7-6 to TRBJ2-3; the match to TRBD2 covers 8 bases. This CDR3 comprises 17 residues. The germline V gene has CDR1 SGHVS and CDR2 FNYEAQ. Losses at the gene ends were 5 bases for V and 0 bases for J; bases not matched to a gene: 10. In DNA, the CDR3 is TGTGCCAGCAGCCGACTTTCTAGCGGGTCGAGCACAGATACGCAGTATTTT. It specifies CASSRLSSGSSTDTQYF.

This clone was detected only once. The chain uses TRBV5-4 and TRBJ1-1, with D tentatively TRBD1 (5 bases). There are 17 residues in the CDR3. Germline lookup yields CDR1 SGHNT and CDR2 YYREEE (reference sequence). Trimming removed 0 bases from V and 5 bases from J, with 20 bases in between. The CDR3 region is CASSLVRFSGGGTEAFF. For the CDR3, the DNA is TGTGCCAGCAGCTTGGTTAGGTTCTCCGGGGGAGGGACTGAAGCTTTCTTT.

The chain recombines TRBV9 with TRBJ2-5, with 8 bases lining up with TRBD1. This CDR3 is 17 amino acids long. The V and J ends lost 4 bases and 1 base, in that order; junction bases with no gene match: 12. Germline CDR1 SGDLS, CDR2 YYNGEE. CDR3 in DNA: TGTGCCAGCAGCAAGGGTATCGGGACAGGTGGCCAAGAGACCCAGTACTTC. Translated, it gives CASSKGIGTGGQETQYF.

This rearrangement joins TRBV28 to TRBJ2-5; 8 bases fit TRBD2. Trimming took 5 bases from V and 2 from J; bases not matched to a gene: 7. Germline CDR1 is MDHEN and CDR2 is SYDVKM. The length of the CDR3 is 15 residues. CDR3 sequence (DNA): TGTGCCAGCAGTCGGACTAGCCCGGGACAAGAGACCCAGTACTTC. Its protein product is CASSRTSPGQETQYF.

The CDR3, as DNA: TGTGCCAGCAGTGATTTGGGACTAGCGGGAGCGGGCACAGATACGCAGTATTTT. Residues: CASSDLGLAGAGTDTQYF. The V gene is TRBV6-1, the J gene TRBJ2-3; 14 bases agree with TRBD2. Germline CDR1 reads MNHNS; CDR2 reads SASEGT. This CDR3 has 18 amino acids. J lost 1 base, V lost 3 bases, and 6 bases had no gene match.

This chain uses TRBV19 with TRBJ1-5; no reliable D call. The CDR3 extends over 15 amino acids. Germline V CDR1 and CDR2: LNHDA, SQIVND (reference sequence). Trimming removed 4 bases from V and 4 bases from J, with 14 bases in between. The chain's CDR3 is CASSSQRLGNQPQHF. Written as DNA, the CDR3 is TGTGCCAGTAGTAGTCAGAGACTAGGGAATCAGCCCCAGCATTTT.

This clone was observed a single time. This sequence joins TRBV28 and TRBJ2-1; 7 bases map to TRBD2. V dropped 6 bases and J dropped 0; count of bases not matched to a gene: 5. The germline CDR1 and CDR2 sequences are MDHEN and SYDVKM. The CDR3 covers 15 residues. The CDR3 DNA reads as TGTGCCAGCAGGGTAGCGGGTAGCTCCTACAATGAGCAGTTCTTC. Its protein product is CASRVAGSSYNEQFF. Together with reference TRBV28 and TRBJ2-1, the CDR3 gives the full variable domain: DVKVTQSSRYLVKRTGEKVFLECVQDMDHENMFWYRQDPGLGLRLIYFSYDVKMKEKGDIPEGYSVSREKKERFSLILESASTNQTSMYLCASRVAGSSYNEQFFGPGTRLTVL.

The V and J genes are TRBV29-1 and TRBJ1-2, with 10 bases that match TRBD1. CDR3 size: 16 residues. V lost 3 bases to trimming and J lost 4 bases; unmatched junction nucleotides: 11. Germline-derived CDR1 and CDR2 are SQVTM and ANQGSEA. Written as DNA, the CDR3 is TGCAGCGTTGAGGGGGATCGGGACAGGGGATCCTATGGCTACACCTTC. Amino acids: CSVEGDRDRGSYGYTF.

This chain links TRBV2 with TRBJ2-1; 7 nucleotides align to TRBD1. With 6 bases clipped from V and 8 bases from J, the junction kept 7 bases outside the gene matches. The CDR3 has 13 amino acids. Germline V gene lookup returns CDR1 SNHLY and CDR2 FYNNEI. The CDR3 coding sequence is TGTGCCAGCAGGCTAACAGGGGACGATGAGCAGTTCTTC. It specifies CASRLTGDDEQFF.

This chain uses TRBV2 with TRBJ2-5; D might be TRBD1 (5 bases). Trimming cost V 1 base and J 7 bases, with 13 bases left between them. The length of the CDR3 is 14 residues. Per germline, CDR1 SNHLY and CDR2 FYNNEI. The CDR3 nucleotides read TGTGCCAGCAGTGAAGGCGGACAATTGCCGACCCAGTACTTC. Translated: CASSEGGQLPTQYF.

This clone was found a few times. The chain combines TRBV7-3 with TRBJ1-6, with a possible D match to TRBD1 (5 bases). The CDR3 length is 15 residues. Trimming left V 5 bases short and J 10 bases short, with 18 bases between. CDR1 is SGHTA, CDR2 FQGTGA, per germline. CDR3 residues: CASSLSGGSLSPLHF. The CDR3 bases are TGTGCCAGCAGCCTATCGGGGGGGAGTTTGTCACCCCTCCACTTT.

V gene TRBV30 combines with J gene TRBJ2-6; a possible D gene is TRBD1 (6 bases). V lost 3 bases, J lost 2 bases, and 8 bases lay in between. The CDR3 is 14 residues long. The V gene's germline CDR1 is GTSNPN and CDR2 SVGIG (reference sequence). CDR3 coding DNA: TGTGCCTGGAGACGGGACACTGGGGCCAACGTCCTGACTTTC. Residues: CAWRRDTGANVLTF. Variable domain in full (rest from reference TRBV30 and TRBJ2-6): SQTIHQWPATLVQPVGSPLSLECTVEGTSNPNLYWYRQAAGRGLQLLFYSVGIGQISSEVPQNLSASRPQDRQFILSSKKLLLSDSGFYLCAWRRDTGANVLTFGAGSRLTVL.

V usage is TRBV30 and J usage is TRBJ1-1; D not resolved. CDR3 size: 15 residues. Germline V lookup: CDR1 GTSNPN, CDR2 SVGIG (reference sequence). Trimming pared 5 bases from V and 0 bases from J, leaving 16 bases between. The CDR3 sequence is CAWSVGVGVNTEAFF. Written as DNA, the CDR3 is TGTGCCTGGTCCGTGGGAGTCGGAGTGAACACTGAAGCTTTCTTT. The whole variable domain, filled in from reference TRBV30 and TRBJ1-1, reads SQTIHQWPATLVQPVGSPLSLECTVEGTSNPNLYWYRQAAGRGLQLLFYSVGIGQISSEVPQNLSASRPQDRQFILSSKKLLLSDSGFYLCAWSVGVGVNTEAFFGQGTRLTVV.

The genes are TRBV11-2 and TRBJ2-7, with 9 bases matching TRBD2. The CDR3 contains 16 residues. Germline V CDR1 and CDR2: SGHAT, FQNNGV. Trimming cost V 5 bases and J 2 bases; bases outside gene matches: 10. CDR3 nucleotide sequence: TGTGCCAGCAGCGCTCGGACTAGCGCAAAAACCTACGAGCAGTACTTC. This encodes CASSARTSAKTYEQYF.

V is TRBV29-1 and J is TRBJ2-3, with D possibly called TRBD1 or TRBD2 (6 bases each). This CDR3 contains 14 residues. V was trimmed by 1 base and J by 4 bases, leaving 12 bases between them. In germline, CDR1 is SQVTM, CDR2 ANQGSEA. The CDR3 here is CSVEGQGRPDTQYF. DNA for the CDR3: TGCAGCGTTGAAGGGCAGGGGAGGCCAGATACGCAGTATTTT.

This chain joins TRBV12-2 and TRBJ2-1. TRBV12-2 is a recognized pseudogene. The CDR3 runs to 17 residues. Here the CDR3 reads CASHDAQTEISYNEQFF. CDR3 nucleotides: TGTGCAAGTCACGATGCCCAGACGGAAATCTCCTACAATGAGCAGTTCTTC.

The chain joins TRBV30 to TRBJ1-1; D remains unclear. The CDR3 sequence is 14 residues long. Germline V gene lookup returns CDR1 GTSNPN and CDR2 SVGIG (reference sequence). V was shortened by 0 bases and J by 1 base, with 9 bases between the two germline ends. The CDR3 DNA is TGTGCCTGGAGTGTACTCCAGGCGAACACTGAAGCTTTCTTT. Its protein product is CAWSVLQANTEAFF.

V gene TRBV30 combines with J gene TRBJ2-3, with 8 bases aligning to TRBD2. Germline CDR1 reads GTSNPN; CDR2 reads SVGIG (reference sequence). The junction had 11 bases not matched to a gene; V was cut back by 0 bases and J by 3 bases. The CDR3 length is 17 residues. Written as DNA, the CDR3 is TGTGCCTGGAGTGTATGGAGAGCGGGAGAGCTGACAGATACGCAGTATTTT. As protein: CAWSVWRAGELTDTQYF.

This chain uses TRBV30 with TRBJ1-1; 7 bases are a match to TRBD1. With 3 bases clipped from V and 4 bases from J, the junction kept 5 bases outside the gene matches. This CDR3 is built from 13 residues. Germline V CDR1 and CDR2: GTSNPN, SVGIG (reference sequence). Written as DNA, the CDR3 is TGTGCCTGGAGGACACAGGGGCGCACTGAAGCTTTCTTT. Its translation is CAWRTQGRTEAFF.

In DNA, the CDR3 is TGTGCCAGCAGCCCTAACTCCTACGAGCAGTACTTC. Encoded protein: CASSPNSYEQYF. J is TRBJ2-7 and V is TRBV6-6, with D uncertain. Trimming removed 6 bases at V and 0 bases at J, with 6 bases between. Germline V gene lookup returns CDR1 MNHNY and CDR2 SVGAGI (reference sequence). This CDR3 contains 12 residues.